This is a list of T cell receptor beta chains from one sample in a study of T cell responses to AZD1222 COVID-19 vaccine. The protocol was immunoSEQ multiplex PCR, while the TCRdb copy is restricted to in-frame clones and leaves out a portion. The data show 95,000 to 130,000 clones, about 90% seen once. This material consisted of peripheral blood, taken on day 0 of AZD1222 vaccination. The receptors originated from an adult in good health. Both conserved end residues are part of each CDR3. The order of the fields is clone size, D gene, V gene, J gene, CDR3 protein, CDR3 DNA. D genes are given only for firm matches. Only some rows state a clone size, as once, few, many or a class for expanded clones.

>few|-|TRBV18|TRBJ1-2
CASSPPVPRQGRIGYTF
TGTGCCAGCTCACCACCTGTTCCTCGGCAGGGGAGGATTGGCTACACCTTC
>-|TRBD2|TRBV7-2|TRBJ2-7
CASSTGAGTSGGEQYF
TGTGCCAGCAGCACGGGGGCCGGGACTAGCGGCGGCGAGCAGTACTTC
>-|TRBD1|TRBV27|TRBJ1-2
CASSATGSLLFYGYTF
TGTGCCAGCAGTGCGACAGGGTCCCTTCTATTCTATGGCTACACCTTC
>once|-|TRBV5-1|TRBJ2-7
CASSLARTVPYEQYF
TGCGCCAGCAGCTTGGCCCGGACAGTCCCTTACGAGCAGTACTTC
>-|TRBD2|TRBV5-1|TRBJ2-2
CASSLWVAGVNTGELFF
TGCGCCAGCAGCTTGTGGGTAGCGGGGGTGAACACCGGGGAGCTGTTTTTT
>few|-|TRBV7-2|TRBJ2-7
CASSLGDVHSYEQYF
TGTGCCAGCAGCTTGGGGGACGTCCACTCCTACGAGCAGTACTTC
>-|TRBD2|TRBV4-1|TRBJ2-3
CASSPRTSGGTDTQYF
TGCGCCAGCAGCCCTCGGACTAGCGGGGGCACAGATACGCAGTATTTT
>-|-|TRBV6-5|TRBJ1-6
CASKTSTDNSPLHF
TGTGCCAGCAAGACATCGACGGATAATTCACCCCTCCACTTT
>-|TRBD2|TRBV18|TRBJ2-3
CASSPQAGQGTDTQYF
TGTGCCAGCTCACCACAAGCGGGGCAGGGCACAGATACGCAGTATTTT
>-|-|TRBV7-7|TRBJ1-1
CASGSGAEFYF
TGTGCCAGTGGCTCTGGGGCAGAATTTTACTTT
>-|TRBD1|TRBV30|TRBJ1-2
CAWRITGGGGYTF
TGTGCCTGGAGAATCACAGGGGGCGGGGGCTACACCTTC
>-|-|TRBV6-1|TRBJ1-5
CASSEAGGAGQPQHF
TGTGCCAGCAGTGAAGCCGGAGGGGCCGGTCAGCCCCAGCATTTT
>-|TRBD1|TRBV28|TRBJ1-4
CASTSSDGQGENEKLFF
TGTGCCAGCACCTCCAGTGACGGACAGGGAGAAAATGAAAAACTGTTTTTT
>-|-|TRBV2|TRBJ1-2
CASSEMDYGYTF
TGTGCCAGCAGTGAAATGGACTATGGCTACACCTTC
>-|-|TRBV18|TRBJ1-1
CASSPGGDTEAFF
TGTGCCAGCTCACCGGGAGGGGACACTGAAGCTTTCTTT
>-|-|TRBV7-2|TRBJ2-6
CASSLAGLSGANVLTF
TGTGCCAGCAGCTTAGCAGGCCTCTCTGGGGCCAACGTCCTGACTTTC
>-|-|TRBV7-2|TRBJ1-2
CASSPHKGVNYGYTF
TGTGCCAGCAGCCCCCATAAGGGCGTTAACTATGGCTACACCTTC
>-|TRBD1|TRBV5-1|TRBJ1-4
CASSSGQGISATNEKLFF
TGCGCCAGCAGCTCGGGACAGGGTATTTCAGCAACTAATGAAAAACTGTTTTTT
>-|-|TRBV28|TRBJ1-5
CASSSSGDGNQPQHF
TGTGCCAGCAGTTCCTCAGGGGATGGCAATCAGCCCCAGCATTTT
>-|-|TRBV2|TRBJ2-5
CASSLAETQYF
TGTGCCAGCAGCCTAGCAGAGACCCAGTACTTC
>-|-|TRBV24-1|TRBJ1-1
CATSPSGRMNTEAFF
TGTGCCACCAGCCCGTCGGGACGGATGAACACTGAAGCTTTCTTT
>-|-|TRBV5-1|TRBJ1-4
CASSSAIGNGPAEKLFF
TGCGCCAGCAGTTCCGCCATAGGGAACGGACCCGCCGAAAAACTGTTTTTT
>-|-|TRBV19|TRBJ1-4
CASSIRPNEKLFF
TGTGCCAGTAGTATCAGACCTAATGAAAAACTGTTTTTT
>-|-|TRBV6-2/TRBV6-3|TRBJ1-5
CASSYRDNQPQHF
TGTGCCAGCAGTTACAGGGATAATCAGCCCCAGCATTTT
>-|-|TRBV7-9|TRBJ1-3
CASSLMSSSGNTIYF
TGTGCCAGCAGCTTAATGTCGAGCTCTGGAAACACCATATATTTT
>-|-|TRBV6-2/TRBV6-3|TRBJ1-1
CASSTWMGRNTEAFF
TGTGCCAGCAGTACGTGGATGGGGCGGAACACTGAAGCTTTCTTT
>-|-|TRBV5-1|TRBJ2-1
CASSPAPGGYGQFF
TGCGCCAGCAGCCCCGCCCCCGGCGGGTATGGGCAGTTCTTC
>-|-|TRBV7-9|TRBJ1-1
CASSLAILQGTEAFF
TGTGCCAGCAGCTTAGCGATTTTGCAAGGTACTGAAGCTTTCTTT
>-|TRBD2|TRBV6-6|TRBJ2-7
CASSDGVAGGYEQYF
TGTGCCAGCTCAGATGGGGTAGCGGGAGGCTACGAGCAGTACTTC
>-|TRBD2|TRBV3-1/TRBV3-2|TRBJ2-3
CASSQGTSLSTDTQYF
TGTGCCAGCAGCCAAGGGACTAGCTTAAGCACAGATACGCAGTATTTT
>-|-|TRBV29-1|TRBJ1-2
CSVESSGRNGYTF
TGCAGCGTTGAGAGTTCAGGGCGGAACGGCTACACCTTC
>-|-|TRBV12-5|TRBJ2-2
CASGLGQTTGELFF
TGTGCTAGTGGTTTGGGGCAGACAACCGGGGAGCTGTTTTTT
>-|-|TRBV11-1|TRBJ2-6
CASSPFGGSGANVLTF
TGTGCCAGCAGCCCCTTCGGGGGCTCTGGGGCCAACGTCCTGACTTTC
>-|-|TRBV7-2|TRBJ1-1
CASRQREGLVTEAFF
TGTGCCAGCAGACAGAGAGAGGGGCTCGTCACTGAAGCTTTCTTT
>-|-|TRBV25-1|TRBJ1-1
CASSVSGVAFF
TGTGCCAGCAGTGTATCAGGGGTAGCTTTCTTT
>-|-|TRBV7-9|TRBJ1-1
CASSLGGSGNTEAFF
TGTGCCAGCAGCTTAGGGGGGTCGGGAAACACTGAAGCTTTCTTT
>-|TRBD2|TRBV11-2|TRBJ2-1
CASRSTGGGSQFF
TGTGCCAGCAGGTCCACGGGCGGGGGGTCTCAGTTCTTC
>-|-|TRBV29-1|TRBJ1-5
CSVVVGFGQPQHF
TGCAGCGTTGTTGTCGGGTTCGGTCAGCCCCAGCATTTT
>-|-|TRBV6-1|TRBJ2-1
CASSERVGSSYNEQFF
TGTGCCAGCAGTGAACGGGTCGGCAGCTCCTACAATGAGCAGTTCTTC
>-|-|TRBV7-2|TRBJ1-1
CASSLVSANTEAFF
TGTGCCAGCAGCTTAGTAAGTGCGAACACTGAAGCTTTCTTT
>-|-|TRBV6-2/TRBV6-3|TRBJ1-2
CASSSGQGYTF
TGTGCCAGCAGTTCGGGGCAAGGCTACACCTTC
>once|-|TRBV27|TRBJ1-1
CASSSYTGLEAFF
TGTGCCAGCAGTTCCTACACAGGGCTAGAAGCTTTCTTT
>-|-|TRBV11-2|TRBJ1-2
CASSPSGEYGYTF
TGTGCCAGCAGCCCGTCTGGGGAATATGGCTACACCTTC
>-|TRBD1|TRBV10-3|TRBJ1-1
CASGQNMNTEAFF
TGTGCCTCGGGACAGAACATGAACACTGAAGCTTTCTTT
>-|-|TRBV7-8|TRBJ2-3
CASSQRGRPDTQYF
TGTGCCAGCAGTCAAAGGGGTCGTCCAGATACGCAGTATTTT
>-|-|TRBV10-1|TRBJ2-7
CASSGRFPYEQYF
TGCGCCAGCAGTGGCCGGTTTCCCTACGAGCAGTACTTC
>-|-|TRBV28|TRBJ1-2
CASSVGGGPYGYTF
TGTGCCAGCAGTGTGGGCGGGGGCCCATATGGCTACACCTTC
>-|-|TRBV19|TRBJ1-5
CASSIRGGSPNQPQHF
TGTGCCAGTAGTATCCGGGGGGGCTCTCCCAATCAGCCCCAGCATTTT
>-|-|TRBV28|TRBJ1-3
CASRTTSAGGSGNTIYF
TGTGCCAGCAGGACCACGTCTGCCGGGGGCTCTGGAAACACCATATATTTT